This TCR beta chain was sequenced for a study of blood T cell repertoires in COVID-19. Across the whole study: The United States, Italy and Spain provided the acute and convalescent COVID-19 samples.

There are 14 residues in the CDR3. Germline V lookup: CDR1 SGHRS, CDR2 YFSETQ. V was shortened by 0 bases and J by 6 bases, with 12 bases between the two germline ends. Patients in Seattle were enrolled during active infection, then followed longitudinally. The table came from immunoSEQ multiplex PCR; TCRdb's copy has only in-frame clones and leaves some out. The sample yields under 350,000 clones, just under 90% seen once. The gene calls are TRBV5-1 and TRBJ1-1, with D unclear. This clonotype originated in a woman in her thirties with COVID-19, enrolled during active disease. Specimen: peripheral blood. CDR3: CASSLGEAVSEAFF. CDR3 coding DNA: TGCGCCAGCAGCTTGGGGGAGGCGGTCTCTGAAGCTTTCTTT. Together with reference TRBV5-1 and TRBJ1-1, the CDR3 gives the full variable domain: KAGVTQTPRYLIKTRGQQVTLSCSPISGHRSVSWYQQTPGQGLQFLFEYFSETQRNKGNFPGRFSGRQFSNSRSEMNVSTLELGDSALYLCASSLGEAVSEAFFGQGTRLTVV.